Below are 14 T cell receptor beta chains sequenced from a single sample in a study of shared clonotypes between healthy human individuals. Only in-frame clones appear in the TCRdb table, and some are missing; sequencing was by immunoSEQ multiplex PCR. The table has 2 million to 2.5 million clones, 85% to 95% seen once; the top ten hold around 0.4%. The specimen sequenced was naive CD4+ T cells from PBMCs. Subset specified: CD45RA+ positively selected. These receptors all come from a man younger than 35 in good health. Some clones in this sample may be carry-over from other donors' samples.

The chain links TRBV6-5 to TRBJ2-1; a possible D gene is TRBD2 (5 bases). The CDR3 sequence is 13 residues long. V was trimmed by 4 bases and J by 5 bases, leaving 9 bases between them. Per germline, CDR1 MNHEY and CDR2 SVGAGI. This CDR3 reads CASSSGNNNEQFF. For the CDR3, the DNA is TGTGCCAGCAGTTCCGGGAATAACAATGAGCAGTTCTTC.

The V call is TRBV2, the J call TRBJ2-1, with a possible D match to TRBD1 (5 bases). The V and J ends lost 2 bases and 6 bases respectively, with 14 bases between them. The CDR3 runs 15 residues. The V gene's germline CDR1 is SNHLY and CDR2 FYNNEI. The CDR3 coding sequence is TGTGCCAGCAGTGAATCGGCGCAGGGTCGCAATGAGCAGTTCTTC. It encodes CASSESAQGRNEQFF.

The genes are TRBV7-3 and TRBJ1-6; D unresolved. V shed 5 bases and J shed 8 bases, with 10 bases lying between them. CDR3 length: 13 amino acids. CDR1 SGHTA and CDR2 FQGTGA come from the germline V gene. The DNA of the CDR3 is TGTGCCAGCAGCGCGGCTGCCTATTCACCCCTCCACTTT. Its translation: CASSAAAYSPLHF.

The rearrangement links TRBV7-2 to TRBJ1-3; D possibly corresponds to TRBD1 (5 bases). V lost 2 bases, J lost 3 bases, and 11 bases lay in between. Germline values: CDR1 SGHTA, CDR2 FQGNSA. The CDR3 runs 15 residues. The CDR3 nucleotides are TGTGCCAGCAGCTTAAGCGCAGGGTTTGGAAACACCATATATTTT. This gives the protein CASSLSAGFGNTIYF.

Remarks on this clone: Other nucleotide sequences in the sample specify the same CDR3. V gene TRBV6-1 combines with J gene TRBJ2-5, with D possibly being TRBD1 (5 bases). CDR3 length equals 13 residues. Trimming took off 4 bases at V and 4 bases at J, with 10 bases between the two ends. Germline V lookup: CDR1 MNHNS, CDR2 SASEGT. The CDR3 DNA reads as TGTGCCAGCAGTGGGCAGGGTGGAGAGACCCAGTACTTC. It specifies CASSGQGGETQYF.

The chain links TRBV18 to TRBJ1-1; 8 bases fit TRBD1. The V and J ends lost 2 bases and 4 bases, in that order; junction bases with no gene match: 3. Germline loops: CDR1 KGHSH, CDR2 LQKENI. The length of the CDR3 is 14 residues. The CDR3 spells CASSPWTGSTEAFF. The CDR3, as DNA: TGTGCCAGCTCACCATGGACAGGGAGCACTGAAGCTTTCTTT.

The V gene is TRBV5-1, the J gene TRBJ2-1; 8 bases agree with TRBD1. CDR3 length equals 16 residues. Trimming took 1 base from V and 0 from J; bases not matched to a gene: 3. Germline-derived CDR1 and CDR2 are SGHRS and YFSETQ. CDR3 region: CASSLFGQGSYNEQFF. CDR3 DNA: TGCGCCAGCAGCTTGTTTGGACAGGGCTCCTACAATGAGCAGTTCTTC.

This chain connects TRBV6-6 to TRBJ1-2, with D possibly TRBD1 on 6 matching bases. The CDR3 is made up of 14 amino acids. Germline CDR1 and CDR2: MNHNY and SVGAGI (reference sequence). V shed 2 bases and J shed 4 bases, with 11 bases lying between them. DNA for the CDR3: TGTGCCAGCAGTTACAAGGGGGGGATCTATGGCTACACCTTC. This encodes CASSYKGGIYGYTF.

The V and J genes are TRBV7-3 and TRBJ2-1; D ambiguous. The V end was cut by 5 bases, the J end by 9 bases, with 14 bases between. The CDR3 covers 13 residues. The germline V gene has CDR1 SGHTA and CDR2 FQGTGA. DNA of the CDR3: TGTGCCAGCAGCCGGCAAGGCTCGGGTGAGCAGTTCTTC. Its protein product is CASSRQGSGEQFF.

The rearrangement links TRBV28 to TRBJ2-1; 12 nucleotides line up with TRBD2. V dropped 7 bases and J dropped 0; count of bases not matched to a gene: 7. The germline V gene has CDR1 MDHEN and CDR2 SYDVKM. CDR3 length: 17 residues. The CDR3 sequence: CASIGASGRDSYNEQFF. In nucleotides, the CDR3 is TGTGCCAGCATCGGCGCTAGCGGGAGGGACTCCTACAATGAGCAGTTCTTC.

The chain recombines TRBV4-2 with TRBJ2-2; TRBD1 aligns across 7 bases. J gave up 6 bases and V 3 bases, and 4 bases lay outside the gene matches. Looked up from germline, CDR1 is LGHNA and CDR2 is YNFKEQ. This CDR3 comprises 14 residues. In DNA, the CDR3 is TGTGCCAGCAGCCAGCCACAGGGGTCCGGGGAGCTGTTTTTT. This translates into CASSQPQGSGELFF.

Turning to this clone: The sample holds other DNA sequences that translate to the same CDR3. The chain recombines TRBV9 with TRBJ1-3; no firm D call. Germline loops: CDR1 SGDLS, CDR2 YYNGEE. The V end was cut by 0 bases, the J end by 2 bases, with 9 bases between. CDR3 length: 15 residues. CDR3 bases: TGTGCCAGCAGCGTAGAACCCGGAACTGGAAACACCATATATTTT. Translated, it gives CASSVEPGTGNTIYF. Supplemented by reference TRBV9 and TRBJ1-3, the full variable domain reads DSGVTQTPKHLITATGQRVTLRCSPRSGDLSVYWYQQSLDQGLQFLIQYYNGEERAKGNILERFSAQQFPDLHSELNLSSLELGDSALYFCASSVEPGTGNTIYFGEGSWLTVV.

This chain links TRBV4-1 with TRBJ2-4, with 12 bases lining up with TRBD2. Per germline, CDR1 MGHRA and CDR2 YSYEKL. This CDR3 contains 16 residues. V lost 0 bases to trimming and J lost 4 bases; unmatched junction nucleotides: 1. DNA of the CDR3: TGCGCCAGCAGCCAAGATGGGACTAGCGGGAAAAACATTCAGTACTTC. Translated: CASSQDGTSGKNIQYF.

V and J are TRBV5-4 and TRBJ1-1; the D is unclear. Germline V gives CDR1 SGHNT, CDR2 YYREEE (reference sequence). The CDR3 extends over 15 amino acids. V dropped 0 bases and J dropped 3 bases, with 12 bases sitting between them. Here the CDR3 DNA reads TGTGCCAGCAGCTTGGTGACGTCTGGGGACACTGAAGCTTTCTTT. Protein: CASSLVTSGDTEAFF.